This is a list of T cell receptor beta chains from one sample in a study of T cells after yellow fever vaccination. One entry per CDR3 protein results from TCRdb running MiXCR on the 5' RACE reads. This sample has about 320,000 distinct CDR3 sequences, with 3.5% to 5% found just once. The sequenced sample was PBMCs, obtained 15 days after the yellow fever booster vaccination. These receptors were taken from a man between 18 and 35 years old who received the YFV17D yellow fever vaccine. Each CDR3 is given without its conserved first and last residue.

V	J	CDR3
TRBV9	TRBJ1-1	ASSVGVRGTDTEAF
TRBV20-1	TRBJ1-1	SALGGEGAF
TRBV7-9	TRBJ1-6	ASSLGQKNSPLH
TRBV4-2	TRBJ2-5	ASSQDRPGQETQY
TRBV7-2	TRBJ1-2	ASSFRGSPGYT
TRBV13	TRBJ2-3	ASSAPGAGSTDTQY
TRBV7-9	TRBJ1-3	ASSQFSGNTIY
TRBV4-1	TRBJ2-5	ASSQDEETQY
TRBV24-1	TRBJ2-4	ATSDRSLAKNIQY
TRBV5-5	TRBJ1-5	ASSSFGQPQH
TRBV10-3	TRBJ1-6	AISAIRGGIYNSPLH
TRBV7-9	TRBJ2-5	ASSLFSDQETQY
TRBV12-3/TRBV12-4	TRBJ2-1	ASSITSGGHNEQF
TRBV5-1	TRBJ1-4	ASSPGRGNEKLF
TRBV7-3	TRBJ2-2	ASSPGTTGELF
TRBV7-3	TRBJ2-1	ASSTGRAGGYNEQF
TRBV6-5	TRBJ2-5	ASSVTGQGARETQY
TRBV4-1	TRBJ1-1	ASSQDAVNRRNTEAF
TRBV5-1	TRBJ2-2	ASSRDSNTGELF
TRBV11-1	TRBJ2-5	ASSLRTSGWETQY
TRBV18	TRBJ1-1	ASSPIEGTEAF
TRBV7-8	TRBJ2-2	ASTPGSGGASGELF
TRBV7-9	TRBJ1-1	ASSPAFSNTEAF
TRBV4-1	TRBJ2-3	ASSQVQRGPGPTDTQY
TRBV7-8	TRBJ1-4	ASSLVAGDEKLF
TRBV2	TRBJ2-3	ASDRGTDTQY
TRBV3-1	TRBJ2-1	ASSFPSGGSYNEQF
TRBV5-6	TRBJ2-5	ASSPLREGAGKTQY
TRBV11-1	TRBJ2-5	ASSLGFGETQY
TRBV24-1	TRBJ2-3	ATSEGGAVTDTQY
TRBV10-3	TRBJ1-3	AISGTDEGNTIY
TRBV10-3	TRBJ1-1	AIGKQGGSTEAF
TRBV9	TRBJ2-1	ASSVDSGGAYEQF
TRBV6-5	TRBJ2-5	ASSTGQAQETQY
TRBV7-2	TRBJ2-5	ASSRGQVGETQY
TRBV6-2/TRBV6-3	TRBJ2-3	ASSYGDRGSTDTQY
TRBV7-3	TRBJ2-3	ASSLRGPSTDTQY
TRBV6-5	TRBJ1-2	ASSTDRSNYGYT
TRBV12-3/TRBV12-4	TRBJ2-1	ASRGGQGARNEQF
TRBV7-8	TRBJ2-6	ASSSRGRGAGANVLT
TRBV12-3/TRBV12-4	TRBJ1-4	ASSQGRFNEKLF
TRBV2	TRBJ2-1	ASSGLAGNEQF
TRBV29-1	TRBJ2-5	SVEGRGTFETQY
TRBV28	TRBJ2-3	ASSFLGGIPDTQY
TRBV12-3/TRBV12-4	TRBJ1-1	ASSRRRQVGDTEAF
TRBV11-1	TRBJ1-1	ASSFGGYGEAF
TRBV7-6	TRBJ2-1	ASSLIGWEQF
TRBV25-1	TRBJ1-1	ASRGGVWTEAF
TRBV20-1	TRBJ1-1	SALSTVGFGDTEAF